The source of this T cell receptor (beta chain) is a study of cytotoxic CD8 clonotypes in ibrutinib-treated CLL. V shed 5 bases and J shed 7 bases, with 14 bases lying between them. CDR1 and CDR2 (germline): SGHAT, FQNNGV. The CDR3 spans 13 residues. Repertoires were generated with immunoSEQ multiplex PCR, while TCRdb's copy carries only in-frame clones and drops some. The sample includes 190,000 or so clones, approximately 72% of them seen just once. The clonotype comes from a human donor with chronic lymphocytic leukemia. The sample here was PBMCs, taken after 24 months of ibrutinib treatment. V is TRBV11-2 and J is TRBJ1-2; no clear D gene. CDR3 sequence reads: CASSHVRERGYTF. For the CDR3, the DNA is TGTGCCAGCAGCCACGTGAGGGAGCGTGGCTACACCTTC.